These 20 T cell receptor beta chains came from one sample sequenced in a study of CD8 T cells in ankylosing spondylitis. TCRdb recomputed calls from the 5' RACE reads with MiXCR, one row per CDR3 protein. The sample consists of fewer than 200,000 distinct CDR3 sequences, 18% of them appearing once. Material: blood, either unsorted or a sorted T cell fraction (not recorded which). All receptors come from a male donor aged 5 to 30 with ankylosing spondylitis or in good health (not recorded which).

This clonotype was seen more than once but under ten times. The J gene is TRBJ2-3, the V gene TRBV21-1. TRBV21-1 is assigned pseudogene status. There are 11 residues in the CDR3. For the CDR3, the DNA is TGTGCCAGCCCGAGCACAGATACGCAGTATTTT. Translating gives CASPSTDTQYF.

This clonotype was seen many times. V gene TRBV20-1 combines with J gene TRBJ2-2, with 7 nucleotides matching TRBD1. CDR1 DFQATT and CDR2 SNEGSKA come from the germline V gene (reference sequence). Losses at the gene ends were 5 bases for V and 6 bases for J; bases not matched to a gene: 9. CDR3 length: 14 residues. The CDR3 loop is CSAPVTGNAGELFF. Written as DNA, the CDR3 is TGCAGTGCTCCCGTGACAGGGAATGCCGGGGAGCTGTTTTTT.

The chain combines TRBV5-4 with TRBJ2-2; 7 positions agree with TRBD1. This CDR3 has 16 amino acids. In germline, CDR1 is SGHNT, CDR2 YYREEE (reference sequence). The V and J ends lost 4 bases and 4 bases, in that order; junction bases with no gene match: 10. The CDR3 is CASSPTGTARTGELFF. Written as DNA, the CDR3 is TGTGCCAGCAGCCCCACCGGGACAGCGCGCACCGGGGAGCTGTTTTTT. The complete variable domain, with remaining parts taken from reference TRBV5-4 and TRBJ2-2, reads ETGVTQSPTHLIKTRGQQVTLRCSSQSGHNTVSWYQQALGQGPQFIFQYYREEENGRGNFPPRFSGLQFPNYSSELNVNALELDDSALYLCASSPTGTARTGELFFGEGSRLTVL.

This clonotype appeared many times. V usage is TRBV4-1 and J usage is TRBJ2-5, with 12 bases aligning to TRBD2. The CDR3 has 17 residues. J lost 4 bases, V lost 1 base, and 7 bases had no gene match. Germline V gene data show CDR1 as MGHRA and CDR2 as YSYEKL. The CDR3 region is CASSQGLAGVIGETQYF. The CDR3 DNA sequence: TGCGCCAGCAGCCAAGGACTAGCGGGAGTAATAGGAGAGACCCAGTACTTC.

This clonotype was observed many times. The chain has TRBV29-1 and TRBJ2-5; the match to TRBD2 covers 7 bases. The CDR3 covers 13 residues. V lost 3 bases to trimming and J lost 1 base; unmatched junction nucleotides: 2. Germline V gene sequence: CDR1 SQVTM, CDR2 ANQGSEA. CDR3 in amino acids: CSVELAAQETQYF. CDR3 coding DNA: TGCAGCGTTGAGCTAGCGGCCCAAGAGACCCAGTACTTC.

This clonotype was counted at least ten times. The genes are TRBV12-3 or TRBV12-4 and TRBJ2-4; 11 nucleotides agree with TRBD1. J was trimmed by 1 base and V by 9 bases; bases with no gene match: 8. This CDR3 region has 16 residues. The CDR3 protein is CASWGDRGDAKNIQYF. DNA for the CDR3: TGTGCCAGTTGGGGGGACAGGGGGGATGCCAAAAACATTCAGTACTTC.

The sample holds many counts of this clonotype. V usage is TRBV6-1 and J usage is TRBJ2-2, with TRBD1 as a possible D gene (5 bases). The CDR3 extends over 16 amino acids. CDR1 is MNHNS and CDR2 is SASEGT in the germline V gene. V lost 7 bases and J 4 bases, leaving 19 bases between the germline ends. This CDR3 reads CASNLSRRRGTGELFF. The CDR3 bases are TGTGCCAGCAACTTATCTCGCCGAAGGGGCACCGGGGAGCTGTTTTTT.

This clonotype was recorded at least ten times. The chain employs TRBV4-3 and TRBJ2-5, with 10 bases fitting TRBD2. J gave up 4 bases and V 4 bases, and 12 bases lay outside the gene matches. The CDR3 is 17 residues long. CDR1 LGHNA and CDR2 YSLEER come from the germline V gene. The CDR3 region is CASSRLGTSVRGETQYF. DNA of the CDR3: TGCGCCAGCAGCCGACTCGGGACTAGCGTAAGAGGAGAGACCCAGTACTTC.

This clonotype was counted ten times or more. V is TRBV6-5 and J is TRBJ2-1, with 7 bases identical to TRBD2. The CDR3 contains 13 residues. The V segment lost 8 bases and the J segment 15 bases; nucleotides outside the gene matches: 16. From germline, CDR1 is MNHEY and CDR2 SVGAGI. The DNA of the CDR3 is TGTGCCAGCCACGACACCGGGACTAACGTTTGGTTCTTC. Translation: CASHDTGTNVWFF.

This clonotype showed up just a few times. The J gene is TRBJ2-3, the V gene TRBV12-3 or TRBV12-4; D perhaps matches TRBD2 (6 bases). This CDR3 spans 13 amino acids. The V end lost 3 bases, the J end lost 4 bases, and 8 bases lay between the germline ends. CDR3 sequence reads: CASSLRGSDTQYF. CDR3 nucleotides: TGTGCCAGCAGTTTGCGGGGCTCAGATACGCAGTATTTT.

This clonotype was recorded many times. The gene calls are TRBV25-1 and TRBJ2-5; 8 nucleotides line up with TRBD2. V was clipped by 1 base and J by 1 base; unmatched bases: 8. The CDR3 has 17 amino acids. The germline gives CDR1 MGHDK, CDR2 SYGVNS. CDR3 residues: CASSESPGLVVQETQYF. The CDR3 DNA is TGTGCCAGCAGTGAATCCCCGGGACTAGTAGTCCAAGAGACCCAGTACTTC.

This clonotype was seen ten or more times. The chain couples TRBV5-1 to TRBJ2-3; D is unclear. Germline CDR1 reads SGHRS; CDR2 reads YFSETQ. The CDR3 runs 12 residues. Trimming left V 5 bases short and J 6 bases short, with 10 bases between. In DNA form, the CDR3 reads TGCGCCAGCAGGGAGTCCGGGGATACGCAGTATTTT. It translates to CASRESGDTQYF.

This clonotype occurred many times. The chain recombines TRBV14 with TRBJ1-5; the D is unclear. With 1 base removed from V and 7 bases from J, the gap between germline ends came to 8 bases. The CDR3 sequence is 13 residues long. Germline CDR1 SGHDN, CDR2 FVKESK. This CDR3 is CASSQGVRQPQHF. The CDR3, as DNA: TGTGCCAGCAGCCAAGGGGTTAGGCAGCCCCAGCATTTT.

This clonotype was observed at least ten times. The V and J genes are TRBV3-1 and TRBJ1-4; weak D call: TRBD1 (5 bases). The CDR3 loop spans 14 amino acids. Looked up from germline, CDR1 is LGHDT and CDR2 is YNNKEL (reference sequence). Trimming pared 3 bases from V and 6 bases from J, leaving 11 bases between. Here the CDR3 DNA reads TGTGCCAGCAGCCACCGGGGAGGGGATGAAAAACTGTTTTTT. This gives the protein CASSHRGGDEKLFF.

The chain couples TRBV5-1 to TRBJ2-5; the D is unclear. The CDR3 covers 15 residues. The V end was cut by 3 bases, the J end by 3 bases, with 15 bases between. The germline gives CDR1 SGHRS, CDR2 YFSETQ. CDR3 bases: TGCGCCAGCAGCTCGGTACCGGCGAACGAAGAGACCCAGTACTTC. Protein sequence: CASSSVPANEETQYF.

This clonotype appeared many times. V usage is TRBV6-5 and J usage is TRBJ1-1; D is uncertain. The CDR3 consists of 14 residues. Germline V lookup: CDR1 MNHEY, CDR2 SVGAGI. V was clipped by 0 bases and J by 7 bases, with 12 bases between them. CDR3 sequence reads: CASSYSPARNEAFF. The DNA of the CDR3 is TGTGCCAGCAGTTACTCTCCAGCCAGGAATGAAGCTTTCTTT.

This clonotype was observed many times. This chain connects TRBV14 to TRBJ2-1, with 11 positions matching TRBD2. The CDR3 is 16 residues long. Germline CDR1 and CDR2: SGHDN and FVKESK. After removal of 2 bases from V and 8 bases from J, the junction contained 8 bases not matched to a gene. The CDR3 DNA is TGTGCCAGCAGCCAAATAGCGGGAGGGGGAGTTGATGAGCAGTTCTTC. Its protein product is CASSQIAGGGVDEQFF.

This clonotype has ten or more counts. This chain connects TRBV7-2 to TRBJ2-7, with TRBD2 matching over 16 bases. The CDR3 is made up of 18 amino acids. CDR1 SGHTA and CDR2 FQGNSA come from the germline V gene. With 5 bases clipped from V and 4 bases from J, the junction kept 11 bases outside the gene matches. CDR3 protein: CASSPVSGTSGREYEQYF. The DNA of the CDR3 is TGTGCCAGCAGCCCCGTATCCGGGACTAGCGGGAGGGAATACGAGCAGTACTTC.

This clonotype was seen ten or more times. The chain uses TRBV29-1 and TRBJ2-3; D is unresolved. V dropped 0 bases and J dropped 1 base, with 8 bases sitting between them. Germline-derived CDR1 and CDR2 are SQVTM and ANQGSEA. This CDR3 spans 14 amino acids. The CDR3 DNA follows: TGCAGCGTTGAAGATCGTGGCCGCACAGATACGCAGTATTTT. Translation gives CSVEDRGRTDTQYF.

This clonotype occurred many times. The chain recombines TRBV5-5 with TRBJ1-1; D uncertain. The CDR3 is 13 amino acids. Germline-derived CDR1 and CDR2 are SGHKS and YYEKEE (reference sequence). V lost 0 bases, J lost 8 bases, and 11 bases lay in between. The CDR3 DNA reads TGTGCCAGCAGCTTGGTTGTTGGTCTAGAAGCTTTCTTT. Translated, it gives CASSLVVGLEAFF.